A selection of T cell receptor beta chains follows, all from one sample in a study of CD8+ T cells in alopecia areata. The data were produced by immunoSEQ multiplex PCR, yet TCRdb's version contains in-frame clones alone and is incomplete. The sample shows about 200,000 clones, roughly three fifths of them seen only once. Sequenced input: CD8+ T cells sorted from blood. These receptors originate from a human donor in good health. CDR3s include the opening cysteine and the closing phenylalanine or tryptophan. A D gene is named only where the DNA matches it firmly. Size tells how often a clone was seen (once, few, many) or the class of an expanded clone, and some rows leave it out.

j_gene,v_gene,abundance,d_gene,CDR3aa,CDR3nt
TRBJ2-7,TRBV2,few,TRBD1,CASSDTGVRYEQYF,TGTGCCAGCAGTGATACAGGGGTCCGCTACGAGCAGTACTTC
TRBJ1-5,TRBV5-6,few,.,CASSLEGTQPQHF,TGTGCCAGCAGCTTGGAGGGTACTCAGCCCCAGCATTTT
TRBJ2-5,TRBV7-9,.,.,CASSSPGRGASQETQYF,TGTGCCAGCAGCTCACCGGGACGGGGGGCATCCCAAGAGACCCAGTACTTC
TRBJ2-4,TRBV13,once,.,CASSPSGVAKNIQYF,TGTGCCAGCAGCCCCTCAGGGGTGGCCAAAAACATTCAGTACTTC
TRBJ2-7,TRBV6-6,.,.,CASGDRTYYEQYF,TGTGCCAGCGGCGACAGGACCTACTACGAGCAGTACTTC
TRBJ2-7,TRBV6-5,.,.,CASSYSLARSHEQYF,TGTGCCAGCAGTTACTCTTTGGCTAGATCCCACGAGCAGTACTTC
TRBJ2-7,TRBV29-1,few,TRBD2,CSVGLANSYEQYF,TGCAGCGTTGGACTAGCGAACTCCTACGAGCAGTACTTC
TRBJ1-1,TRBV30,.,.,CASLKDGGTEAFF,TGTGCCTCCCTCAAGGATGGAGGCACTGAAGCTTTCTTT
TRBJ2-2,TRBV9,few,.,CASRNNGELFF,TGTGCCAGCAGAAATAACGGGGAGCTGTTTTTT
TRBJ1-2,TRBV23-1,few,.,CASSQARFYGYTF,TGCGCCAGCAGTCAAGCAAGGTTCTATGGCTACACCTTC
TRBJ2-3,TRBV27,.,.,CASSPFAWKDTQYF,TGTGCCAGCAGTCCCTTCGCCTGGAAGGATACGCAGTATTTT
TRBJ2-3,TRBV7-3,.,.,CASSLASTDTQYF,TGTGCCAGCAGCTTGGCCAGCACAGATACGCAGTATTTT
TRBJ2-5,TRBV11-1,.,.,CASSKGETQYF,TGTGCCAGCAGCAAGGGGGAGACCCAGTACTTC
TRBJ1-4,TRBV10-3,few,.,CAISRDVSTNEKLFF,TGTGCCATCAGCCGGGACGTCTCAACTAATGAAAAACTGTTTTTT
TRBJ1-2,TRBV14,.,TRBD1,CASSQVQGARYGYTF,TGTGCCAGCAGCCAAGTGCAGGGGGCTAGATATGGCTACACCTTC
TRBJ1-2,TRBV29-1,.,.,CSVESEWQYGYTF,TGCAGCGTTGAATCGGAGTGGCAGTATGGCTACACCTTC
TRBJ2-3,TRBV2,few,.,CASTDKDTQYF,TGTGCCAGTACAGATAAGGATACGCAGTATTTT
TRBJ2-1,TRBV7-6,.,TRBD1,CASSRSVDRGSNEQFF,TGTGCCAGCAGCCGGTCTGTGGACAGGGGATCCAATGAGCAGTTCTTC
TRBJ2-3,TRBV29-1,few,TRBD1,CSVESGQGARDTQYF,TGCAGCGTTGAATCAGGACAGGGGGCGAGAGATACGCAGTATTTT